Listed below are T cell receptor beta chains from one sample, sequenced in a study of shared clonotypes between healthy human individuals. Using immunoSEQ multiplex PCR, the repertoire was profiled, and TCRdb retains in-frame clones only, with some absent. The sample lists roughly 2.5 million clones, just over 90% seen once, with about 0.13% in the top ten. The sample consisted of naive CD4+ T cells sorted from blood. The receptors originated from a young man in good health. Both conserved end residues are part of each CDR3.

cdr3_aa	v_call	j_call
CASSPQGTEAFF	TRBV13	TRBJ1-1
CASSQGRLAGRTDTQYF	TRBV4-3	TRBJ2-3
CASSPGSGGAGYQETQYF	TRBV5-1	TRBJ2-5
CASSYSGHYNEQFF	TRBV7-3	TRBJ2-1
CASSRWAGGGYEQYF	TRBV7-2	TRBJ2-7
CASSGALGGGYTF	TRBV19	TRBJ1-2
CASRTGTSGRGPQYF	TRBV11-2	TRBJ2-3
CASSLSWTGTPIQPQHF	TRBV7-8	TRBJ1-5
CASSLEGHLLAGAEDTQYF	TRBV11-3	TRBJ2-3
CASSFQGLTGELFF	TRBV5-8	TRBJ2-2
CASSMGQSAGELFF	TRBV19	TRBJ2-2
CASSLLFTGYEQYF	TRBV5-1	TRBJ2-7
CASSGSGTAETQYF	TRBV5-6	TRBJ2-5
CASSPLRDESGEKLFF	TRBV19	TRBJ1-4
CASSEEDPAGLYNEQFF	TRBV6-1	TRBJ2-1
CATSRSPSAGPYGYTF	TRBV15	TRBJ1-2
CASSVDRGDTIYF	TRBV5-1	TRBJ1-3
CASSEAEGTSKNIQYF	TRBV2	TRBJ2-4
CASGQGAREKLFF	TRBV19	TRBJ1-4
CASSLIAGRGYEQYF	TRBV5-1	TRBJ2-7
CAWRDSQYGYTF	TRBV30	TRBJ1-2
CASSEWIGIDTQYF	TRBV25-1	TRBJ2-3
CASSLVSFDYTF	TRBV5-6	TRBJ1-2
CSCGRLETQYF	TRBV29-1	TRBJ2-5
CASSSFTDTQYF	TRBV5-4	TRBJ2-3
CASSPERFSPSYEQYF	TRBV28	TRBJ2-7
CASSASSGSSYEQFF	TRBV19	TRBJ2-1
CASSLASGWMDTQYF	TRBV5-1	TRBJ2-3
CAWSGGGSPLHF	TRBV30	TRBJ1-6
CSVGGLSANTGELFF	TRBV29-1	TRBJ2-2
CASSKGTGYTEAFF	TRBV5-1	TRBJ1-1
CASSEVGAGIQYF	TRBV6-1	TRBJ2-4
CASSPQANYGYTF	TRBV6-1	TRBJ1-2
CASSSTQGRNSPLHF	TRBV7-9	TRBJ1-6
CASSLGGSGLQETQYF	TRBV28	TRBJ2-5
CAWSEQGWYTEAFF	TRBV30	TRBJ1-1
CASSPSGKVGNEQFF	TRBV6-5	TRBJ2-1
CASSLRSKQGQETQYF	TRBV11-2	TRBJ2-5
CASSRRPGEKVQAYEQYF	TRBV6-4	TRBJ2-7
CASSLGAGTSYEQYF	TRBV5-1	TRBJ2-7
CASSPTHGPGELFF	TRBV6-5	TRBJ2-2
CASSQAGLGVYEQYF	TRBV4-3	TRBJ2-7
CASSFPPGTGGSNEQFF	TRBV19	TRBJ2-1
CASSPSSYEQYF	TRBV5-1	TRBJ2-7
CASSVGSGGGETQYF	TRBV9	TRBJ2-5
CASSLTGGMDTEAFF	TRBV7-3	TRBJ1-1
CASSVTDLQGTGELFF	TRBV9	TRBJ2-2
CASSLATGHEQYF	TRBV7-2	TRBJ2-7
CACTSGSYEQYF	TRBV30	TRBJ2-7
CASSLGDRSHEQFF	TRBV11-1	TRBJ2-1
CASRGGPKKYEQYF	TRBV7-2	TRBJ2-7
CASSLQGVLNTEAFF	TRBV5-1	TRBJ1-1
CASSWGTSGSGEQFF	TRBV5-1	TRBJ2-1
CASSPQGDTQYF	TRBV7-3	TRBJ2-3
CAWSVLYGNGNTIYF	TRBV30	TRBJ1-3
CATAGLAGGLSYEQYF	TRBV6-6	TRBJ2-7